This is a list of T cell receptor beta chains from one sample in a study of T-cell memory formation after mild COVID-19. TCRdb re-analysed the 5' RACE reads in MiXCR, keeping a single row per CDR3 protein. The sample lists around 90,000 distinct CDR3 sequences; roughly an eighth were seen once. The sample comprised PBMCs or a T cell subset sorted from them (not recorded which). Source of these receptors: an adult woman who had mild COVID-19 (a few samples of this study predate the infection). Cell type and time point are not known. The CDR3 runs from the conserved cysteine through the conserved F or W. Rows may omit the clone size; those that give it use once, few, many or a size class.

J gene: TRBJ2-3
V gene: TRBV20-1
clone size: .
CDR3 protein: CSARDPTLASTDTQYF

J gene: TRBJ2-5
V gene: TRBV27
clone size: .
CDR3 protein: CASSLDRTQETQYF

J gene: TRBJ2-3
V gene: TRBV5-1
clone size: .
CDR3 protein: CASSSGTGESDTQYF

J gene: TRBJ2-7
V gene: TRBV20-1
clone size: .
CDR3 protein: CSAREGGTETYEQYF

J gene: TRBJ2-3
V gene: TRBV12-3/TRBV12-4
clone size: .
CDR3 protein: CASSFPRLAGGRTDTQYF

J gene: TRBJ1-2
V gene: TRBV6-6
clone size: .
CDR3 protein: CASSPVFANYGYTF

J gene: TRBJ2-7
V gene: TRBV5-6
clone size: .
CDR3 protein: CASSFGVLTYKQYF

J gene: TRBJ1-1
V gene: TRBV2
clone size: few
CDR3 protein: CASSTTANTEAFF

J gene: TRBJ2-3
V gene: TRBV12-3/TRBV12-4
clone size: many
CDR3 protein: CASSASTGTDTQYF

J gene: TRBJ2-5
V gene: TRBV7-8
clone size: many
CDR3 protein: CASSELAGGQETQYF

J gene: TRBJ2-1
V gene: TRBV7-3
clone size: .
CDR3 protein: CASSSGLAGDNEQFF

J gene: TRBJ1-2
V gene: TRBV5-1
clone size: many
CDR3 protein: CASSLGGADGYTF

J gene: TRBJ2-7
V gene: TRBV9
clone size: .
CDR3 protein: CASSVGRGLRNEQYF

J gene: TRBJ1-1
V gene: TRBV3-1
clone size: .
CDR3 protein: CASSQDGVVRVTEAFF

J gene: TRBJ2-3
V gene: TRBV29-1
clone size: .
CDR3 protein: CSVFLGVDTQYF

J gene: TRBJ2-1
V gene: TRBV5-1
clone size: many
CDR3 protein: CASSLGNEQFF

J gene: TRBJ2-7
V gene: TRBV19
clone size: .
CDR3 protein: CASSMFQGASGEQYF

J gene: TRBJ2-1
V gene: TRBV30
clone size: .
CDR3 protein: CARTHGLGSSNEQFF

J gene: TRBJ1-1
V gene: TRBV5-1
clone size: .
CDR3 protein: CASSQTNSNTEAFF

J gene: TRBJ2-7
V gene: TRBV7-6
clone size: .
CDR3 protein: CASSLDMAGSPYEQYF

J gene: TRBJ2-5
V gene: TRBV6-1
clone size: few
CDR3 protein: CASSERKISWEQETQYF

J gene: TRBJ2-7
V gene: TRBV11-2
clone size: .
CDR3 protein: CASSGTHGQYF

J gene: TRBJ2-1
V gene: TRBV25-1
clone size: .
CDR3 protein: CATTDRILNEQFF

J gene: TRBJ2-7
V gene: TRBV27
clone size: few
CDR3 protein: CASKRSGRNYEQYF

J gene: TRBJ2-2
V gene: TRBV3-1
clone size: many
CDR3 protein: CASSTGTENTGELFF

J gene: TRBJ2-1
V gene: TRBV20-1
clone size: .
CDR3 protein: CSARVLAGVHNEQFF